This TCR beta chain comes out of a study of T cells in Graves' hyperthyroidism and ophthalmopathy. Study results and caveats: A 13 V-J model separated ophthalmopathy from stable hyperthyroidism. The blood repertoire included most of the expanded thyroid clonotypes above 0.001.

The CDR3 is 17 amino acids. Trimming took off 6 bases at V and 4 bases at J, with 21 bases between the two ends. Germline loops: CDR1 KGHDR, CDR2 SFDVKD. The sample holds many counts of this clonotype. Antigen: not known. Researchers took RNA transcripts and amplified the TCR beta CDR3 regions from them. Using the HTBI primer set, a first-round RT-PCR was run on the TCR CDR3. Each CDR3 protein gets one entry after TCRdb re-called the multiplex PCR reads with MiXCR. Of 620,000 or so distinct CDR3 sequences detected, about 14% appear once; the ten largest clones hold about an eighth. The PBMCs were sourced from fresh peripheral blood (about 10 ml).

This chain joins TRBV24-1 and TRBJ1-5; tentatively, D is TRBD1 (5 bases). The sequence came from a woman in her forties or fifties with Graves' ophthalmopathy. The material sequenced was blood. This CDR3 is CATSLSTPTGKNQPQHF. The CDR3, as DNA: TGTGCCACCAGTCTAAGCACCCCTACAGGAAAAAATCAGCCCCAGCATTTT.